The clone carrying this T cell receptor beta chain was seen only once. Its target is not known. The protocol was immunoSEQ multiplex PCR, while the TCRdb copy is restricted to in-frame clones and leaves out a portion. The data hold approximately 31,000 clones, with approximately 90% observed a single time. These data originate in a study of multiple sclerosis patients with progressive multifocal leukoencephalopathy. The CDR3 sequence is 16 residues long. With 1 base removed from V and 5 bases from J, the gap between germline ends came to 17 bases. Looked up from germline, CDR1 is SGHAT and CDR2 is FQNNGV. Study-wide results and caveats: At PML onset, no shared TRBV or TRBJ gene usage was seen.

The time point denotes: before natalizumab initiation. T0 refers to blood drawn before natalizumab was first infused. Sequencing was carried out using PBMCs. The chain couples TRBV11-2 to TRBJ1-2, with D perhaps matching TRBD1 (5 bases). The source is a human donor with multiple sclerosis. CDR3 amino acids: CASSLGGTGGVYGYTF. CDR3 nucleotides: TGTGCCAGCAGCTTAGGGGGCACAGGTGGGGTGTATGGCTACACCTTC.